A selection of T cell receptor beta chains follows, all from one sample in a study of CD8+ T cells in alopecia areata. Assay used: immunoSEQ multiplex PCR; TCRdb lists only in-frame clones, some missing. The table lists about 250,000 clones, 60% of them singletons. This material consisted of CD4+ T cells sorted from blood, taken between weeks 51 and 54, from a patient treated with tofacitinib. These receptors originate from a human donor with alopecia areata. Each CDR3 is given with its conserved first and last residue. A D gene is named only where the DNA matches it firmly. Not every row has a clone size; where given, it reads once, few, many or a size class.

v_call,clone_size,j_call,d_call,cdr3_aa,cdr3_nt
TRBV27,NA,TRBJ2-7,NA,CASRQTQGSGAYEQYF,TGTGCCAGCAGACAGACTCAGGGGTCCGGGGCCTACGAGCAGTACTTC
TRBV5-1,NA,TRBJ2-1,NA,CASSLLNEQFF,TGCGCCAGCAGCTTGCTAAATGAGCAGTTCTTC
TRBV11-2,NA,TRBJ2-4,NA,CASSLEWGSKNIQYF,TGTGCCAGCAGCTTAGAGTGGGGTAGCAAAAACATTCAGTACTTC
TRBV27,NA,TRBJ2-1,NA,CASISRGPSNEQFF,TGTGCCAGCATTTCGCGGGGGCCAAGCAATGAGCAGTTCTTC
TRBV2,many,TRBJ2-3,NA,CARRLVGGTDTQYF,TGTGCCAGACGACTAGTGGGGGGCACAGATACGCAGTATTTT
TRBV5-4,once,TRBJ2-5,TRBD2,CASSSLGTSGETQYF,TGTGCCAGCAGCTCCCTTGGGACTAGCGGCGAGACCCAGTACTTC
TRBV4-1,NA,TRBJ2-2,TRBD2,CASSRATSGGWGGELFF,TGCGCCAGCAGCCGCGCGACTAGCGGGGGCTGGGGCGGGGAGCTGTTTTTT
TRBV7-2,NA,TRBJ1-4,TRBD1,CASSMGQGREKLFF,TGTGCCAGCAGCATGGGACAGGGCAGAGAAAAACTGTTTTTT
TRBV29-1,NA,TRBJ2-5,NA,CSSERVETQYF,TGCAGCTCAGAGAGGGTGGAGACCCAGTACTTC
TRBV5-6,NA,TRBJ1-3,NA,CASSLVGFGRNTIYF,TGTGCCAGCAGCTTGGTAGGGTTCGGCAGAAACACCATATATTTT
TRBV11-2,NA,TRBJ2-5,NA,CASSSGLWETQYF,TGTGCCAGCAGCTCAGGGCTTTGGGAGACCCAGTACTTC
TRBV7-2,NA,TRBJ2-1,TRBD2,CASRGSGGGNEQFF,TGTGCCAGCAGGGGATCGGGAGGGGGGAATGAGCAGTTCTTC
TRBV30,NA,TRBJ1-5,NA,CAWSIGGAGNQPQHF,TGTGCCTGGAGTATCGGGGGCGCTGGCAATCAGCCCCAGCATTTT
TRBV6-6,few,TRBJ1-1,NA,CASSYPAPEAFF,TGTGCCAGCAGTTACCCCGCCCCTGAAGCTTTCTTT
TRBV10-3,NA,TRBJ2-5,NA,CAIRARGRETQYF,TGTGCCATCAGGGCCCGGGGGAGGGAGACCCAGTACTTC
TRBV2,NA,TRBJ1-6,TRBD1,CASRGRTGTDSPLHF,TGTGCCAGCCGCGGTCGGACAGGGACGGATTCACCCCTCCACTTT
TRBV9,NA,TRBJ1-1,NA,CASSTRTGMNTEAFF,TGTGCCAGCAGCACACGTACAGGGATGAACACTGAAGCTTTCTTT
TRBV5-1,NA,TRBJ1-1,TRBD1,CASSWGQGDTEAFF,TGCGCCAGCAGTTGGGGACAGGGGGACACTGAAGCTTTCTTT